This is a list of T cell receptor beta chains from one sample in a study of PD-1 blockade in classical Hodgkin lymphoma. Clones were sequenced by immunoSEQ multiplex PCR, and TCRdb holds only the in-frame ones, with some missing. The top ten hold less than 3.5% of the sample, which has 90,000 to 100,000 clones, roughly 92% seen once. The sample consisted of peripheral blood mononuclear cells (PBMCs), taken at baseline. The receptors here all came from a human donor with classical Hodgkin lymphoma. Both conserved end residues are part of each CDR3. Fields, in order: D gene, J gene, clone size, V gene, CDR3 DNA, CDR3 protein. The D gene is left open where the match is weak. Size tells how often a clone was seen (once, few, many) or the class of an expanded clone, and some rows leave it out.

NA TRBJ2-2 NA TRBV2 TGTGCCAGCAGGGGGAAAAGGGAGCTGTTTTTT CASRGKRELFF
NA TRBJ1-4 NA TRBV6-5 TGTGCCAGCAGTTCGGCTCCTCAGGGAAAACTGTTTTTT CASSSAPQGKLFF
TRBD1 TRBJ1-5 NA TRBV6-1 TGTGCCAGCAGTGAAATGCCAGGGGGCGATCAGCCCCAGCATTTT CASSEMPGGDQPQHF
TRBD2 TRBJ2-7 NA TRBV27 TGTGCCAGCGGAGCGGGAAGGTACGAGCAGTACTTC CASGAGRYEQYF
NA TRBJ1-2 NA TRBV9 TGTGCCAGCAGCGTAGCTGAGACACCGAGGGGCTATGGCTACACCTTC CASSVAETPRGYGYTF
NA TRBJ2-2 NA TRBV7-6 TGTGCCTTGAGCGGGCCAAACACCGGGGAGCTGTTTTTT CALSGPNTGELFF
TRBD1 TRBJ1-2 NA TRBV5-6 TGTGCCAGCAGCTTGGTTCAGGGGGTGTATGGCTACACCTTC CASSLVQGVYGYTF
TRBD2 TRBJ2-1 NA TRBV5-1 TGCGCCAGCAGCTCCCTGGGACTAGCGGGAGCTAATGAGCAGTTCTTC CASSSLGLAGANEQFF
NA TRBJ1-2 NA TRBV30 TGTGCCTGGACCCACGGCAAGGGGAACTATGGCTACACCTTC CAWTHGKGNYGYTF
NA TRBJ2-5 NA TRBV10-1 TGCGCCAGCAGCGCCGTGTGGGGGGAGACCCAGTACTTC CASSAVWGETQYF
NA TRBJ2-7 NA TRBV28 TGTGCCAGCAGTCCCTCCTTAGGGGAGCAGTACTTC CASSPSLGEQYF
NA TRBJ2-1 NA TRBV9 TGTGCCAGCAGCGTAGCTACCGGCGGGGGCCTCAATGAGCAGTTCTTC CASSVATGGGLNEQFF
NA TRBJ2-1 NA TRBV9 TGTGCCAGCAGCGGTTGGGTATCCCCCGAGCAGTTCTTC CASSGWVSPEQFF
NA TRBJ2-2 NA TRBV10-2 TGCGCCAGCAATGGGTTGGGGGCGGCAACCGGGGAGCTGTTTTTT CASNGLGAATGELFF
NA TRBJ1-1 NA TRBV19 TGTGCCAGTAGTATAACAGCCATGAACACTGAAGCTTTCTTT CASSITAMNTEAFF
NA TRBJ2-3 NA TRBV5-8 TGTGCCAGCAGCTTCCGGGGGACTAGCACAGATACGCAGTATTTT CASSFRGTSTDTQYF
TRBD1 TRBJ2-3 NA TRBV2 TGTGCCAGCAGTGAACAAATACAGGGGGCTACGCAGTATTTT CASSEQIQGATQYF
NA TRBJ2-5 NA TRBV6-5 TGTGCCAGCAAATTCGCACTAACCGGGGAGACCCAGTACTTC CASKFALTGETQYF
TRBD2 TRBJ2-7 NA TRBV19 TGTGCCAGTAGTCCACGGACTAGCGGTTTCTACGAGCAGTACTTC CASSPRTSGFYEQYF
TRBD1 TRBJ1-5 NA TRBV9 TGTGCCAGCAGCTCATCCGGGACAGTCAATCAGCCCCAGCATTTT CASSSSGTVNQPQHF
TRBD2 TRBJ2-1 NA TRBV28 TGTGCCAGCAGTCCCGGACTAGCGGGAGGGGGCCCTTTCAATGAGCAGTTCTTC CASSPGLAGGGPFNEQFF
NA TRBJ2-2 NA TRBV20-1 TGCAGTGCGGGAGACACCGGGGAGCTGTTTTTT CSAGDTGELFF
NA TRBJ1-3 once TRBV30 TGTGCCTGGAGTGTAGGAGCAGGGGTCCCTGGAAACACCATATATTTT CAWSVGAGVPGNTIYF
TRBD1 TRBJ2-2 NA TRBV28 TGTGCCAGCCGAACCGGACAGGCGAACACCGGGGAGCTGTTTTTT CASRTGQANTGELFF
NA TRBJ1-5 NA TRBV5-1 TGCGCCAGCAGCTTGGGGCAGGGTCAGCCCCAGCATTTT CASSLGQGQPQHF
NA TRBJ2-3 NA TRBV28 TGTGCCAGCAGTTTGGGTGGCCAGTTGACAGATACGCAGTATTTT CASSLGGQLTDTQYF
NA TRBJ1-1 NA TRBV7-7 TGTGCTATGGACAGTTTGAACACTGAAGCTTTCTTT CAMDSLNTEAFF
TRBD1 TRBJ1-1 NA TRBV6-6 TGTGCCAGCGGGAGGGGAACAGGGGATTTGAACACTGAAGCTTTCTTT CASGRGTGDLNTEAFF
NA TRBJ2-7 NA TRBV7-3 TGTGCCAGCAGCTTAAAGGTCTCCTACGAGCAGTACTTC CASSLKVSYEQYF
NA TRBJ1-2 NA TRBV25-1 TGTGCCAGCAGTCGGGACGTCAACTATGGCTACACCTTC CASSRDVNYGYTF
NA TRBJ1-2 NA TRBV6-5 TGTGCCAGCCGGACACCTAACTATGGCTACACCTTC CASRTPNYGYTF
TRBD1 TRBJ1-2 NA TRBV5-1 TGCGCCAGCAGCCTGCTACGCCCTCAAGGACAGGGATCCTACACCTTC CASSLLRPQGQGSYTF
TRBD1 TRBJ1-5 once TRBV2 TGTGCCAGCAGTGGGACAGGGGCCAATCAGCCCCAGCATTTT CASSGTGANQPQHF
NA TRBJ1-1 NA TRBV6-5 TGTACCACTAGGGGAGACACTGAAGCTTTCTTT CTTRGDTEAFF
NA TRBJ2-2 once TRBV6-5 TGTGCCAGCAGTTACTCAGGAAGCGGCACCGGGGAGCTGTTTTTT CASSYSGSGTGELFF
TRBD1 TRBJ1-3 NA TRBV10-3 TGTGCCACCGTCCCCCGGGACACAGGGGACACCATATATTTT CATVPRDTGDTIYF
NA TRBJ2-7 NA TRBV5-4 TGTGCCAGCAGCTTGGATTCTTCCGAGCAGTACTTC CASSLDSSEQYF
NA TRBJ2-3 NA TRBV9 TGTGCCAGCGGGCGGCCAGATACGCAGTATTTT CASGRPDTQYF
TRBD2 TRBJ2-3 NA TRBV7-9 TGTGCCAGCAGCTTAGCGGTGGCGGGAGGGAGGACAGATACGCAGTATTTT CASSLAVAGGRTDTQYF
TRBD1 TRBJ1-5 NA TRBV27 TGTGCCAGCGCACCTTCTTCAGGGGGAGGTCAGCCCCAGCATTTT CASAPSSGGGQPQHF
TRBD2 TRBJ2-5 NA TRBV28 TGTGCCAGCAGTACCTCCCTAGCGGGAGGGAAATGGGAGACCCAGTACTTC CASSTSLAGGKWETQYF
TRBD2 TRBJ2-2 NA TRBV6-4 TGTGCCAGCAGAACTAGCGGAACTAACACCGGGGAGCTGTTTTTT CASRTSGTNTGELFF
TRBD2 TRBJ2-7 NA TRBV28 TGTGCCAGCAGTCCGAGGACTAGCGGGAGATATTACGAGCAGTACTTC CASSPRTSGRYYEQYF
TRBD2 TRBJ2-1 NA TRBV6-6 TGTGCCAGCAGTTATCTAGCGGGAGGGCTGGGTGAGCAGTTCTTC CASSYLAGGLGEQFF
NA TRBJ1-2 once TRBV11-2 TGTGCCAGCCTCGGGGGGGGCAGCTATGGCTACACCTTC CASLGGGSYGYTF
TRBD2 TRBJ2-3 NA TRBV7-6 TGTGCCAGCAGCGCCCGGGGGGGGCTAGCGGGAGCAGATACGCAGTATTTT CASSARGGLAGADTQYF
NA TRBJ1-2 NA TRBV2 TGTGCCAGCAGTGAGCTAGGGGCTGGTGGCTACACCTTC CASSELGAGGYTF
TRBD1 TRBJ2-2 NA TRBV5-8 TGTGCCAGCACCGCCCTAAGAACAGGGGTGGTCACCGGGGAGCTGTTTTTT CASTALRTGVVTGELFF
NA TRBJ1-5 NA TRBV5-1 TGCGCCAGCAGCCCCCAGCCCCCTGGGGTTAGCAATCAGCCCCAGCATTTT CASSPQPPGVSNQPQHF